The rows below give T cell receptor beta chains drawn from one sample of a study of T cells after posttransplantation cyclophosphamide. The data were produced by immunoSEQ multiplex PCR, yet TCRdb's version contains in-frame clones alone and is incomplete. The sample has some 9,200 clones; nearly 90% are singletons. The material sequenced was memory CD4+ T cells sorted from PBMCs. The source of these receptors is an older woman in good health, CMV-negative, and a related stem cell transplant donor. CDR3s include the opening cysteine and the closing phenylalanine or tryptophan. D genes are given only for firm matches. For some rows the clone size is stated as once, few or many, or as a class when expanded; others skip it.

CDR3nt | CDR3aa | d_gene | j_gene | abundance | v_gene
TGCGCCAGCAGCTTGGCTGGGGGGAGGGCCGTAAATGAGCAGTTCTTC | CASSLAGGRAVNEQFF | TRBD2 | TRBJ2-1 | . | TRBV5-1
TGTGCCAGTAGCGGCATAACTAGACCTCCTTTCACCGGGGAGCTGTTTTTT | CASSGITRPPFTGELFF | . | TRBJ2-2 | . | TRBV19
TGTGCCAGCAGTTTGAGGGGCGGGGGTCAGCCCCAGCATTTT | CASSLRGGGQPQHF | . | TRBJ1-5 | . | TRBV28
TGTGCCAGTAGTACCCGGAGGGGAGAGACCCAGTACTTC | CASSTRRGETQYF | . | TRBJ2-5 | . | TRBV19
TGTGCCAGCAGTGAAAGACAGGGGGCGAGCTATGGCTACACCTTC | CASSERQGASYGYTF | TRBD1 | TRBJ1-2 | . | TRBV2
TGCAGTGCCCGGGACAGCACTGAAGCTTTCTTT | CSARDSTEAFF | TRBD1 | TRBJ1-1 | . | TRBV20-1
TGTGCCAGCAGCCCAATCGCCGCGGGGGGTGATCAGCCCCAGCATTTT | CASSPIAAGGDQPQHF | . | TRBJ1-5 | . | TRBV7-8
TGTGCCTGGAACCACCTAACAGGGGGCGAGGAGCAGTTCTTC | CAWNHLTGGEEQFF | TRBD1 | TRBJ2-1 | . | TRBV30
TGTGCCAGCAGCGAAACAGGGAGTAGGACCCAGTACTTC | CASSETGSRTQYF | . | TRBJ2-5 | . | TRBV5-6
TGTGCCAGCAGCTTAATTTTCAAAAACTATGGCTACACCTTC | CASSLIFKNYGYTF | . | TRBJ1-2 | . | TRBV7-2
TGTGCCAGCAGCTTAACACCCGTGGCTGAAGCTTTCTTT | CASSLTPVAEAFF | . | TRBJ1-1 | . | TRBV11-2
TGTGCCAGTAGTCGGGCTGCGGGGTCCTACGAGCAGTACTTC | CASSRAAGSYEQYF | . | TRBJ2-7 | . | TRBV19
TGCAGCGTTGTGCGGGGGACTACTAACTCTGGAAACACCATATATTTT | CSVVRGTTNSGNTIYF | . | TRBJ1-3 | . | TRBV29-1
TGTGCCAGCAGCACGCAGGGGTCTGAAGCTTTCTTT | CASSTQGSEAFF | . | TRBJ1-1 | . | TRBV5-4
TGTGCCAGCCGAAGACAGGGCAATGAAAAACTGTTTTTT | CASRRQGNEKLFF | TRBD1 | TRBJ1-4 | . | TRBV28
TGCGCCAGCAGCTCCGCGGGGGGCTCGGGAAACACCATATATTTT | CASSSAGGSGNTIYF | . | TRBJ1-3 | once | TRBV5-1
TGTGCCAGCAGCTCCCCTTTAGCGGGGGTTCGCACAGATACGCAGTATTTT | CASSSPLAGVRTDTQYF | TRBD2 | TRBJ2-3 | . | TRBV7-2
TGTGCCACCAGTATGACAGGGGGCGCTGGGGCCAACGTCCTGACTTTC | CATSMTGGAGANVLTF | TRBD1 | TRBJ2-6 | . | TRBV15